The 19 T cell receptor beta chains reported below all come from one sample, sequenced in a study of T cells in Graves' hyperthyroidism and ophthalmopathy. Template material for amplifying TCR beta CDR3 regions consisted of RNA transcripts. The primer set for the first-round RT-PCR of the TCR CDR3 was HTBI. TCRdb re-called the multiplex PCR reads with MiXCR, one entry per CDR3 protein. The sample has a few hundred thousand distinct CDR3 sequences, more than 15% seen once. The sample was blood. These receptors all come from a woman aged 55-70 years with Graves' ophthalmopathy.

The V gene is TRBV4-2, the J gene TRBJ2-7; 7 bases agree with TRBD2. This CDR3 spans 16 amino acids. The V gene's germline CDR1 is LGHNA and CDR2 YNFKEQ. Losses at the gene ends were 1 base for V and 2 bases for J; bases not matched to a gene: 8. CDR3 residues: CASSQVGGDYPYEQYF. CDR3 bases: TGTGCCAGCAGCCAAGTGGGAGGGGACTATCCCTACGAGCAGTACTTC.

This clonotype was recorded many times. The chain recombines TRBV4-3 with TRBJ1-5; D uncertain. V was clipped by 0 bases and J by 1 base, with 7 bases between them. The CDR3 has 15 amino acids. Germline CDR1 and CDR2: LGHNA and YSLEER. The CDR3 sequence: CASSQDSRSNQPQHF. CDR3 sequence (DNA): TGCGCCAGCAGCCAAGATTCAAGAAGCAATCAGCCCCAGCATTTT.

At least ten counts were recorded for this clonotype. This sequence joins TRBV2 and TRBJ2-7, with 9 bases aligning to TRBD2. Trimming took 3 bases from V and 3 from J; bases not matched to a gene: 0. The CDR3 length is 13 residues. The germline CDR1 and CDR2 sequences are SNHLY and FYNNEI. In DNA form, the CDR3 reads TGTGCCAGCAGTGATAGCGGGAGCTACGAGCAGTACTTC. It yields the protein CASSDSGSYEQYF.

The rearrangement links TRBV28 to TRBJ2-2; D is possibly TRBD1 (6 bases). Trimming took 3 bases from V and 5 from J, leaving 19 bases between them. This CDR3 is built from 17 residues. Per germline, CDR1 MDHEN and CDR2 SYDVKM. This chain's CDR3 is CASSFPHGGAKTGELFF. As DNA, the CDR3 is TGTGCCAGCAGTTTCCCCCATGGGGGCGCAAAAACCGGGGAGCTGTTTTTT.

This clonotype was detected ten times or more. The rearrangement links TRBV2 to TRBJ2-1; TRBD1 is a possible D gene (6 bases). V was pared by 6 bases and J by 6 bases, with 18 bases between. Germline V gives CDR1 SNHLY, CDR2 FYNNEI. The CDR3 consists of 15 residues. CDR3 nucleotides: TGTGCCAGCAGGAGGACCTCCTTGGGGGCCAATGAGCAGTTCTTC. Translating it yields CASRRTSLGANEQFF.

The table lists this clonotype with a few counts. This chain joins TRBV4-2 and TRBJ2-7; D remains ambiguous. This CDR3 has 15 amino acids. The V end lost 0 bases, the J end lost 2 bases, and 11 bases lay between the germline ends. CDR1 and CDR2 from the germline V gene are LGHNA and YNFKEQ. The CDR3, as DNA: TGTGCCAGCAGCCAAGATATAAAGGCTACCTACGAGCAGTACTTC. Residues: CASSQDIKATYEQYF.

This clonotype showed up many times. The DNA of the CDR3 is TGTGCCAGCAGCAGCGGGCGCCGCACTGGGGCCAACGTCCTGACTTTC. Translation gives CASSSGRRTGANVLTF. The rearrangement links TRBV11-2 to TRBJ2-6, with TRBD2 as a possible D gene (6 bases). The CDR3 covers 16 residues. CDR1 and CDR2 (germline): SGHAT, FQNNGV. V lost 5 bases and J lost 2, with 13 bases in between.

The sample holds a few counts of this clonotype. The DNA for the CDR3 is TGTGCCAGCACCCCCGCCGGGACTAGAGGAGAGACCCAGTACTTC. Translated, it gives CASTPAGTRGETQYF. The chain recombines TRBV6-1 with TRBJ2-5, with 8 bases matching TRBD2. Germline CDR1 MNHNS, CDR2 SASEGT. The CDR3 length is 15 residues. Trimming cost V 7 bases and J 4 bases; bases outside gene matches: 11.

V usage is TRBV19 and J usage is TRBJ2-5; no definite D call. V was clipped by 6 bases and J by 5 bases, with 13 bases between them. CDR3 size: 13 residues. The V gene's germline CDR1 is LNHDA and CDR2 SQIVND (reference sequence). DNA of the CDR3: TGTGCCAGTAGCTCCGCCCGGGTTGAGACCCAGTACTTC. It is translated as CASSSARVETQYF.

This clonotype was found many times. The chain is built from TRBV6-1 and TRBJ2-1, with D perhaps TRBD2 (6 bases). Germline CDR1 MNHNS, CDR2 SASEGT. V lost 2 bases and J 7 bases, leaving 21 bases between the germline ends. The CDR3 has 17 amino acids. The CDR3 region has the DNA TGTGCCAGCAGTGAAAGGGTAGTGAGCAGGGCGGGAAATGAGCAGTTCTTC. It encodes CASSERVVSRAGNEQFF.

There are a few counts of this clonotype. The chain is built from TRBV24-1 and TRBJ1-1; D may be TRBD1 (5 bases). This CDR3 has 14 residues. Between the trimmed V and J ends, which lost 3 bases and 5 bases, there was a span of 12 bases. The V gene's germline CDR1 is KGHDR and CDR2 SFDVKD. The CDR3 nucleotides read TGTGCCACCAGTGATGCCCGAGAGGGGACTGAAGCTTTCTTT. Translation: CATSDAREGTEAFF.

The genes are TRBV18 and TRBJ2-7; tentative D call: TRBD2 (6 bases). V lost 4 bases and J 4 bases, leaving 11 bases between the germline ends. CDR1 and CDR2 from the germline V gene are KGHSH and LQKENI. This CDR3 has 13 amino acids. DNA for the CDR3: TGTGCCAGCTCACAAAGGGGACTTTACGAGCAGTACTTC. Its translation is CASSQRGLYEQYF. Variable domain in full (rest from reference TRBV18 and TRBJ2-7): NAGVMQNPRHLVRRRGQEARLRCSPMKGHSHVYWYRQLPEEGLKFMVYLQKENIIDESGMPKERFSAEFPKEGPSILRIQQVVRGDSAAYFCASSQRGLYEQYFGPGTRLTVT.

This clonotype was observed many times. The chain uses TRBV20-1 and TRBJ2-2; 9 bases match TRBD2. This CDR3 is 14 amino acids long. J lost 3 bases, V lost 6 bases, and 5 bases had no gene match. Per germline, CDR1 DFQATT and CDR2 SNEGSKA (reference sequence). For the CDR3, the DNA is TGCAGTGCGCCGACTAGCGGTTACACCGGGGAGCTGTTTTTT. Its translation: CSAPTSGYTGELFF.

The sample holds many counts of this clonotype. The chain joins TRBV7-6 to TRBJ2-7; the D is unclear. Germline-derived CDR1 and CDR2 are SGHVS and FNYEAQ. The CDR3 loop spans 16 amino acids. V shed 1 base and J shed 2 bases, with 15 bases lying between them. CDR3 loop: CASSLEPTDITYEQYF. The CDR3 region has the DNA TGTGCCAGCAGCTTAGAGCCTACAGACATCACCTACGAGCAGTACTTC.

This clonotype was detected a few times. The chain is built from TRBV24-1 and TRBJ2-7, with no clear D. With 4 bases removed from V and 5 bases from J, the gap between germline ends came to 8 bases. Germline CDR1 KGHDR, CDR2 SFDVKD. The CDR3 is 12 residues long. CDR3 sequence: CATSEELDEQYF. The DNA of the CDR3 is TGTGCCACCAGTGAAGAGTTGGACGAGCAGTACTTC.

The sample holds one count of this clonotype. This may stem from a read error, because a much larger clone lies one nucleotide away. The chain couples TRBV5-1 to TRBJ2-2; 11 bases agree with TRBD2. Germline CDR1 SGHRS, CDR2 YFSETQ. CDR3 size: 17 residues. Losses at the gene ends were 3 bases for V and 4 bases for J; bases not matched to a gene: 8. CDR3 in DNA: TGCGCCAGCAGCTCGAGACTAGCGGGAACGAGCACCGGGGAGCTGTTTTTT. This translates into CASSSRLAGTSTGELFF.

A remark on this clonotype: The junction differs from germline at one of its ends, possibly a read error. V usage is TRBV7-9 and J usage is TRBJ2-5, with 8 positions matching TRBD2. This CDR3 has 11 amino acids. The germline CDR1 and CDR2 sequences are SEHNR and FQNEAQ (reference sequence). CDR3 amino acids: CASSPPGSGDF. In DNA form, the CDR3 reads TGTGCCAGCAGCCCTCCCGGTAGCGGGGACTTC.

The sample holds many counts of this clonotype. The chain employs TRBV30 and TRBJ2-1; tentative D call: TRBD2 (6 bases). CDR1 and CDR2 from the germline V gene are GTSNPN and SVGIG (reference sequence). V lost 5 bases to trimming and J lost 4 bases, with 12 bases between them. This CDR3 has 13 residues. The CDR3 DNA is TGTGCCTGGGGAGGGACCCCATACAATGAGCAGTTCTTC. It yields the protein CAWGGTPYNEQFF.

This clonotype was seen repeatedly, ten times or more. This rearrangement joins TRBV20-1 to TRBJ2-3; D ambiguous. The V gene lost 3 bases and the J gene lost 0 bases, with 10 bases spanning the gap. The CDR3 length is 14 residues. CDR1 is DFQATT, CDR2 SNEGSKA, per germline (reference sequence). CDR3 DNA: TGCAGTGCTAGGGCTAGAGCTAGCACAGATACGCAGTATTTT. Translation gives CSARARASTDTQYF.